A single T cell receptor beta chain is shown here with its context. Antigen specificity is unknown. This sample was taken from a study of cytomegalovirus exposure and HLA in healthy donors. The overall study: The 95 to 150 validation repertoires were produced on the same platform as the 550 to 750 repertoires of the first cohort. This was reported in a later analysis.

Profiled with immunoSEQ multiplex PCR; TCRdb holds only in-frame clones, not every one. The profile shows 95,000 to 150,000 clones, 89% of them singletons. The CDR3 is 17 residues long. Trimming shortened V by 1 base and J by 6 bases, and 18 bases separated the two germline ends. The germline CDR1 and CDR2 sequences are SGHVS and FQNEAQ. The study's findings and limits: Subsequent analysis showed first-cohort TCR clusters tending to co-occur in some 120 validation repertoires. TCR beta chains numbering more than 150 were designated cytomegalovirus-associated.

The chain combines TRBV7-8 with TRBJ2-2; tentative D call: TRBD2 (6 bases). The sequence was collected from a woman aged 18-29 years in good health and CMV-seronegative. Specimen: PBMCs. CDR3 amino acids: CASSLVRRRGPAGELFF. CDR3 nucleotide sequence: TGTGCCAGCAGCTTAGTCCGGCGGAGGGGTCCAGCCGGGGAGCTGTTTTTT.